This T cell receptor (beta chain) was obtained from a study of immune evolution from preneoplasia to lung adenocarcinoma. Libraries were prepared by immunoSEQ multiplex PCR; TCRdb keeps only in-frame clonotypes and omits some of them. Seen here are thousands of clones, around 80% observed once, and the top ten hold about 8%. V was clipped by 5 bases and J by 7 bases, with 14 bases between them. The CDR3 runs 13 residues. CDR1 and CDR2 from the germline V gene are SGHTA and FQGNSA. The chain has TRBV7-2 and TRBJ1-2, with D maybe TRBD1 (6 bases). The sequence was obtained from a donor older than 65 with lung adenocarcinoma. The sequenced material came from FFPE minimally invasive lung adenocarcinoma tissue. This CDR3 reads CASSPTGMAGYTF. Here the CDR3 DNA reads TGTGCCAGCAGCCCCACAGGGATGGCTGGCTACACCTTC.